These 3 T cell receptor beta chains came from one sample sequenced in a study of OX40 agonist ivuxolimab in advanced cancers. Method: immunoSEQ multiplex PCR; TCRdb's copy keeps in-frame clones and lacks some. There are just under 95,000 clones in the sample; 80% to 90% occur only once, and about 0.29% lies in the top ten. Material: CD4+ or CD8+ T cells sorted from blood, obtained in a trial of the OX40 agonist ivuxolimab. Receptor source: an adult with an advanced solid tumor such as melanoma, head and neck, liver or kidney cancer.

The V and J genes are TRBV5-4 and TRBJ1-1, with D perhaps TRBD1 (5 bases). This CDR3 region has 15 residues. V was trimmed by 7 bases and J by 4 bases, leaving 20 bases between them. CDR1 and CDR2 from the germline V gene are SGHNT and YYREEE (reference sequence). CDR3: CASFRLVGEVTEAFF. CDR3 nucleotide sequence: TGTGCCAGCTTCCGTTTGGTAGGGGAAGTCACTGAAGCTTTCTTT.

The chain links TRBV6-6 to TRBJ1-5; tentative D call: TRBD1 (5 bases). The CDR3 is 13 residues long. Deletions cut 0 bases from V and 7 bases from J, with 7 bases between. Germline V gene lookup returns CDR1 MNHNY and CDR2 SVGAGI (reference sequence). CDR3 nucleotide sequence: TGTGCCAGCAGTTACTCGGCAGGGCAGCCCCAGCATTTT. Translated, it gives CASSYSAGQPQHF.

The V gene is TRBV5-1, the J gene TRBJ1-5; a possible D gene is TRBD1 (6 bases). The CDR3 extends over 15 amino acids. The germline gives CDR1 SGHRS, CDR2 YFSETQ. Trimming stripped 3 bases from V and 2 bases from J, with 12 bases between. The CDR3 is CASSYLPGGNQPQHF. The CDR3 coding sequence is TGCGCCAGCAGCTACTTACCAGGGGGCAATCAGCCCCAGCATTTT.